The rows below give T cell receptor beta chains drawn from one sample of a study of radiotherapy plus CTLA-4 blockade in lung cancer. Here immunoSEQ multiplex PCR was the method, and the copy in TCRdb shows in-frame clones only, minus some. The data contain about 45,000 clones, about 72% of them singletons. This specimen consisted of peripheral blood, obtained from a patient treated with radiotherapy plus ipilimumab. Source of these receptors: a human donor with non-small cell lung cancer who had stable disease on radiotherapy plus ipilimumab. Each CDR3 is given with its conserved first and last residue. The D gene is left open where the match is weak. Size is stated for part of the rows, as once, few or many counts, or as a class when the clone is expanded.

size	V	J	D	CDR3	DNA
-	TRBV12-5	TRBJ1-1	TRBD1	CASGLVAGGASTEAFF	TGTGCTAGTGGTTTGGTAGCAGGGGGCGCGAGCACTGAAGCTTTCTTT
-	TRBV28	TRBJ2-2	-	CASNSGQPNTGELFF	TGTGCCAGCAATTCTGGACAGCCGAACACCGGGGAGCTGTTTTTT
-	TRBV6-5	TRBJ1-1	-	CASRNGGTEAFF	TGTGCCAGCAGAAACGGGGGAACTGAAGCTTTCTTT
-	TRBV5-1	TRBJ2-1	-	CASSLEWDPYNEQFF	TGCGCCAGCAGCTTGGAATGGGACCCCTACAATGAGCAGTTCTTC
few	TRBV10-3	TRBJ2-2	TRBD2	CAISERGTSGGLNTGELFF	TGTGCCATCAGTGAGCGAGGGACTAGCGGGGGACTCAACACCGGGGAGCTGTTTTTT
-	TRBV28	TRBJ1-4	-	CASSLRREKLFF	TGTGCCAGCAGTTTGCGTCGTGAAAAACTGTTTTTT
-	TRBV7-2	TRBJ1-5	-	CASSLVTNNQPQHF	TGTGCCAGCAGCTTAGTCACCAACAATCAGCCCCAGCATTTT
-	TRBV6-1	TRBJ1-5	TRBD1	CAGRGVRGQPQHF	TGTGCCGGCAGGGGGGTGAGGGGTCAGCCCCAGCATTTT
-	TRBV6-5	TRBJ2-4	-	CASSYSNIQYF	TGTGCCAGCAGTTACAGCAACATTCAGTACTTC
-	TRBV7-2	TRBJ1-4	TRBD1	CASSLRGPQANEKLFF	TGTGCCAGCAGCCTTAGGGGGCCCCAGGCTAATGAAAAACTGTTTTTT
-	TRBV15	TRBJ2-5	-	CATSPGGPGETQYF	TGTGCCACCAGCCCCGGAGGCCCCGGGGAGACCCAGTACTTC
-	TRBV29-1	TRBJ1-5	-	CSVADSLNQPQHF	TGCAGCGTTGCTGATTCTCTCAATCAGCCCCAGCATTTT
once	TRBV5-6	TRBJ1-2	-	CASSPDVTQYGYTF	TGTGCCAGCAGCCCTGACGTCACACAATATGGCTACACCTTC
-	TRBV6-1	TRBJ1-5	-	CASSDWTRPQHF	TGTGCCAGCAGTGATTGGACTCGGCCCCAGCATTTT
-	TRBV19	TRBJ2-2	-	CASQPRQNTGELFF	TGTGCCAGCCAACCGCGCCAGAACACCGGGGAGCTGTTTTTT
-	TRBV7-6	TRBJ1-2	TRBD1	CASSLDRGPYGYTF	TGTGCCAGCAGCTTGGACAGGGGGCCCTATGGCTACACCTTC
once	TRBV28	TRBJ1-5	TRBD1	CASILSGTGGYQPQHF	TGTGCCAGCATCCTGTCCGGGACAGGGGGTTACCAGCCCCAGCATTTT
-	TRBV9	TRBJ2-2	-	CASSSGGVWGTRNTGELFF	TGTGCCAGCAGCTCAGGAGGGGTTTGGGGGACACGGAACACCGGGGAGCTGTTTTTT
few	TRBV7-8	TRBJ1-6	-	CASSPSSQTPLHF	TGTGCCAGCAGCCCCTCCTCTCAGACACCCCTCCACTTT
-	TRBV5-1	TRBJ2-1	-	CASSLAGAYNEQFF	TGCGCCAGCAGCTTGGCAGGCGCCTACAATGAGCAGTTCTTC
once	TRBV21-1	TRBJ2-3	-	CASTEWAGRSTDTQYF	TGTGCCAGCACCGAATGGGCGGGGCGTAGCACAGATACGCAGTATTTT
few	TRBV5-1	TRBJ1-3	-	CASSDRQSGNTIYF	TGCGCCAGCAGCGACAGACAGAGCGGAAACACCATATATTTT
once	TRBV5-4	TRBJ2-7	TRBD2	CASSLGAAGGREEQYF	TGTGCCAGCAGCTTGGGAGCGGCGGGGGGCCGGGAAGAGCAGTACTTC
-	TRBV19	TRBJ1-5	-	CASSIINQPQHF	TGTGCCAGTAGTATAATAAATCAGCCCCAGCATTTT
-	TRBV6-1	TRBJ2-5	TRBD1	CASSVTGAAQETQYF	TGTGCCAGCAGTGTGACAGGGGCGGCGCAAGAGACCCAGTACTTC
-	TRBV11-2	TRBJ2-1	-	CASSLYDGYNEQFF	TGTGCCAGCAGCTTATATGACGGATACAATGAGCAGTTCTTC
few	TRBV19	TRBJ1-6	-	CASADKTRSPLHF	TGTGCCAGCGCGGACAAGACCCGTTCACCCCTCCACTTT
-	TRBV4-1	TRBJ1-4	TRBD1	CASSQALDRGIEKLFF	TGCGCCAGCAGCCAAGCCCTGGACAGGGGGATTGAAAAACTGTTTTTT
-	TRBV9	TRBJ1-1	-	CASSQWVGNTEAFF	TGTGCCAGCAGCCAGTGGGTCGGGAACACTGAAGCTTTCTTT
-	TRBV7-6	TRBJ2-1	TRBD1	CASSPTWDRGNNEQFF	TGTGCCAGCAGCCCGACTTGGGACAGGGGTAATAATGAGCAGTTCTTC
-	TRBV27	TRBJ1-4	-	CASSLGLGSRGNEKLFF	TGTGCCAGCAGTTTGGGCCTGGGCTCCCGGGGAAATGAAAAACTGTTTTTT